This TCR beta chain was observed in a study of cytomegalovirus exposure and HLA in healthy donors. V was pared by 5 bases and J by 0 bases, with 16 bases between. The V gene's germline CDR1 is SGHTA and CDR2 FQGNSA. The CDR3 has 16 residues. A word on this clone: Its antigen is not known.

PCR involved 60 Vbeta and 13 Jbeta primers. Some clones are missing from TCRdb's copy, which holds only in-frame ones; the method was immunoSEQ multiplex PCR. Of around 67,000 clones listed, roughly 66% were seen once; the top ten hold 3%. Study results and caveats: For most subjects, TCR beta sequences were reported to predict HLA-A and HLA-B alleles with accuracy.

The source is a woman aged 45-65 years in good health and CMV-seronegative. The J gene is TRBJ1-1, the V gene TRBV7-2; D ambiguous. Sequenced input: PBMCs. CDR3 bases: TGTGCCAGCAGCCGGTCGCGGGCCACAATGAACACTGAAGCTTTCTTT. Translated, it gives CASSRSRATMNTEAFF.